This T cell receptor (beta chain) was captured by sequencing in a study of T cells in Graves' hyperthyroidism and ophthalmopathy. Study-wide results and caveats: Stable hyperthyroidism and ophthalmopathy were separated using 13 V-J signatures.

Patients were excluded because of uncontrolled infection, other autoimmune disease, pregnancy or lactation. Orbital computed tomography, thyroid ultrasound, serum thyroxine and TRAb, and clinical symptoms together informed the diagnoses. The source of the PBMCs was around 10 ml of fresh peripheral blood. The source material, RNA transcripts, was used to amplify TCR beta CDR3 regions. With the HTBI primer set, the TCR CDR3 went through a first round of RT-PCR. MiXCR, applied by TCRdb to the multiplex PCR reads, yields one record per CDR3 protein. The repertoire includes fewer than 350,000 distinct CDR3 sequences, roughly an eighth of them detected once, and roughly 7.9% sits in the top ten. Concerning this clonotype itself: Antigen specificity is unknown. With a much larger clone just one base away, this may be a read error.

The sample taken for sequencing was blood. This TCR was recovered from a woman aged 40 to 50 with Graves' hyperthyroidism.

The CDR3 sequence: CSVSTVNTEAFF. The CDR3 coding sequence is TGCAGCGTTTCTACAGTGAACACTGAAGCTTTCTTT. This chain uses TRBV29-1 with TRBJ1-1; D not certain. The CDR3 contains 12 residues. Germline CDR1 and CDR2: SQVTM and ANQGSEA. V shed 5 bases and J shed 0 bases, with 7 bases lying between them.